The 23 T cell receptor beta chains below come from one sample, sequenced in a study of cytomegalovirus exposure and HLA in healthy donors. Amplification used 60 Vbeta primers and 13 Jbeta primers. TCRdb keeps only in-frame clones here, not all; method: immunoSEQ multiplex PCR. Of around 160,000 clones listed, 65% to 70% were seen once; the top ten hold roughly 4.4%. Sample: PBMCs. These receptors all stem from a woman aged 18-30 years in good health and CMV-seropositive.

The J gene is TRBJ1-4, the V gene TRBV6-5, with 8 nucleotides matching TRBD1. J was trimmed by 10 bases and V by 5 bases; bases with no gene match: 3. This CDR3 is built from 12 residues. Germline V lookup: CDR1 MNHEY, CDR2 SVGAGI. The CDR3 loop is CASSQGAGKLFF. In DNA, the CDR3 is TGTGCCAGCAGTCAGGGGGCGGGAAAACTGTTTTTT.

The chain carries TRBV28 and TRBJ1-5; 8 bases are a match to TRBD1. The V gene end was trimmed by 3 bases and the J gene end by 6 bases; junction bases not matched to a gene: 7. The CDR3 spans 15 residues. CDR1 and CDR2 from the germline V gene are MDHEN and SYDVKM. Written as DNA, the CDR3 is TGTGCCAGCAGTTTGGGTCAGGGGGCATCTCAGCCCCAGCATTTT. Its translation is CASSLGQGASQPQHF.

The chain combines TRBV4-1 with TRBJ2-7; TRBD1 matches 11 bases. The junction had 9 bases not matched to a gene; V was cut back by 1 base and J by 1 base. The CDR3 sequence is 18 residues long. Germline loops: CDR1 MGHRA, CDR2 YSYEKL. CDR3 residues: CASSQGLRGQGVSYEQYF. Here the CDR3 DNA reads TGCGCCAGCAGCCAAGGGCTACGGGGACAGGGGGTATCCTACGAGCAGTACTTC.

The CDR3 sequence is CASSERSSGRREQYF. CDR3 sequence (DNA): TGTGCCAGCAGTGAAAGGTCTAGCGGGAGACGCGAGCAGTACTTC. V usage is TRBV6-1 and J usage is TRBJ2-7; 10 bases are a match to TRBD2. Germline V lookup: CDR1 MNHNS, CDR2 SASEGT. The length of the CDR3 is 15 residues. Losses at the gene ends were 2 bases for V and 6 bases for J; bases not matched to a gene: 7.

The CDR3 nucleotides read TGTGCCAGCAGCTTGGCGGGGAACAGGGCCTATGAGCAGTTCTTC. Residues: CASSLAGNRAYEQFF. The J gene is TRBJ2-1, the V gene TRBV5-5, with D perhaps TRBD1 (6 bases). The CDR3 is made up of 15 amino acids. Trimming removed 0 bases from V and 8 bases from J, with 15 bases in between. Germline V gene data show CDR1 as SGHKS and CDR2 as YYEKEE (reference sequence).

This chain uses TRBV19 with TRBJ1-5; a weak D match, TRBD1 (5 bases). This CDR3 contains 15 residues. V was cut by 3 bases and J by 2 bases, with 11 bases left in between. Germline CDR1 reads LNHDA; CDR2 reads SQIVND (reference sequence). In nucleotides, the CDR3 is TGTGCCAGTAGTATGAAGGGGAATGGCAATCAGCCCCAGCATTTT. It specifies CASSMKGNGNQPQHF.

The chain joins TRBV7-9 to TRBJ2-5; perhaps TRBD2 as D (7 bases). TRBJ2-7 explains the end of the DNA better; the J call may be wrong. The CDR3 length is 15 residues. Germline CDR1 reads SEHNR; CDR2 reads FQNEAQ (reference sequence). CDR3 loop: CASLREGGTPYEQYF. As DNA, the CDR3 is TGTGCCAGCCTACGTGAGGGGGGGACTCCCTACGAGCAGTACTTC.

The chain uses TRBV7-2 and TRBJ1-6, with 9 bases fitting TRBD1. The CDR3 extends over 13 amino acids. Germline V gene sequence: CDR1 SGHTA, CDR2 FQGNSA. V gave up 5 bases and J gave up 9 bases; unmatched junction bases: 2. The CDR3 DNA is TGTGCCAGCAGCACGGGACAGGGTTCACCCCTCCACTTT. This codes for CASSTGQGSPLHF.

CDR3 amino acids: CASGPEGAPGYNEQFF. DNA for the CDR3: TGTGCCAGCGGCCCAGAAGGGGCGCCTGGCTACAATGAGCAGTTCTTC. This sequence joins TRBV9 and TRBJ2-1, with D perhaps TRBD1 (5 bases). The CDR3 is 16 amino acids. CDR1 and CDR2 from the germline V gene are SGDLS and YYNGEE. V lost 7 bases and J lost 3, with 20 bases in between.

The chain carries TRBV18 and TRBJ2-2, with D tentatively TRBD2 (5 bases). V lost 3 bases to trimming and J lost 0 bases, with 17 bases between them. The CDR3 runs 18 residues. Germline V gene sequence: CDR1 KGHSH, CDR2 LQKENI. CDR3 loop: CASSPGEPHGANTGELFF. DNA of the CDR3: TGTGCCAGCTCACCCGGGGAGCCCCATGGTGCGAACACCGGGGAGCTGTTTTTT. The whole variable domain, filled in from reference TRBV18 and TRBJ2-2, reads NAGVMQNPRHLVRRRGQEARLRCSPMKGHSHVYWYRQLPEEGLKFMVYLQKENIIDESGMPKERFSAEFPKEGPSILRIQQVVRGDSAAYFCASSPGEPHGANTGELFFGEGSRLTVL.

The chain employs TRBV15 and TRBJ2-7; 9 bases map to TRBD1. Germline CDR1 and CDR2: LNHNV and YYDKDF (reference sequence). Unmatched junction bases numbered 7, after V lost 1 base and J lost 6 bases. CDR3 size: 15 residues. CDR3 DNA: TGTGCCACCAGCAGAGGGGGGACAGGGTCTTTCGAGCAGTACTTC. The encoded protein is CATSRGGTGSFEQYF.

The gene calls are TRBV2 and TRBJ2-7; D unclear. The CDR3 spans 13 residues. The germline CDR1 and CDR2 sequences are SNHLY and FYNNEI. Trimming stripped 3 bases from V and 2 bases from J, with 8 bases between. The CDR3 DNA follows: TGTGCCAGCAGTGACTTGTTAACCTACGAGCAGTACTTC. Its translation: CASSDLLTYEQYF. Using reference TRBV2 and TRBJ2-7 for the parts outside the CDR3, the full variable domain is EPEVTQTPSHQVTQMGQEVILRCVPISNHLYFYWYRQILGQKVEFLVSFYNNEISEKSEIFDDQFSVERPDGSNFTLKIRSTKLEDSAMYFCASSDLLTYEQYFGPGTRLTVT.

This chain links TRBV5-1 with TRBJ2-7; D perhaps matches TRBD1 (6 bases). The V end was cut by 4 bases, the J end by 7 bases, with 21 bases between. The CDR3 length is 15 residues. Germline CDR1 is SGHRS and CDR2 is YFSETQ. The chain's CDR3 is CASSNTGPSLGEQYF. Here the CDR3 DNA reads TGCGCCAGCAGCAACACAGGGCCCTCCCTAGGTGAGCAGTACTTC. Together with reference TRBV5-1 and TRBJ2-7, the CDR3 gives the full variable domain: KAGVTQTPRYLIKTRGQQVTLSCSPISGHRSVSWYQQTPGQGLQFLFEYFSETQRNKGNFPGRFSGRQFSNSRSEMNVSTLELGDSALYLCASSNTGPSLGEQYFGPGTRLTVT.

The chain couples TRBV13 to TRBJ2-3; 11 positions match TRBD1. V lost 4 bases, J lost 5 bases, and 5 bases stayed unmatched. This CDR3 contains 15 residues. The V gene's germline CDR1 is PRHDT and CDR2 FYEKMQ (reference sequence). The CDR3 reads CASSSGQGVLDTQYF. Here the CDR3 DNA reads TGTGCCAGCAGCTCGGGACAGGGGGTCTTAGATACGCAGTATTTT.

This clone was counted only a few times. This rearrangement joins TRBV4-3 to TRBJ1-1, with no clear D. V was cut by 2 bases and J by 4 bases, with 17 bases left in between. Germline CDR1 is LGHNA and CDR2 is YSLEER. This CDR3 has 16 residues. The CDR3 DNA sequence: TGCGCCAGCAGCCAAACCATGAGAACGGTTTCCACTGAAGCTTTCTTT. Its translation: CASSQTMRTVSTEAFF.

The chain combines TRBV10-3 with TRBJ2-1; 8 positions match TRBD1. This CDR3 comprises 15 residues. V gave up 2 bases and J gave up 2 bases; unmatched junction bases: 2. Germline CDR1 ENHRY, CDR2 SYGVKD. CDR3 sequence reads: CAISEGQGAYNEQFF. The DNA of the CDR3 is TGTGCCATCAGTGAGGGACAGGGAGCCTACAATGAGCAGTTCTTC.

The chain carries TRBV19 and TRBJ2-7; D unresolved. The CDR3 is 14 residues long. V was pared by 3 bases and J by 0 bases, with 9 bases between. Germline V lookup: CDR1 LNHDA, CDR2 SQIVND (reference sequence). The CDR3 here is CASSIQQNSYEQYF. DNA for the CDR3: TGTGCCAGTAGTATCCAACAGAACTCCTACGAGCAGTACTTC.

The rearrangement joins TRBV5-4 to TRBJ1-6; D ambiguous. Germline CDR1 SGHNT, CDR2 YYREEE (reference sequence). The germline V and J ends were trimmed by 4 bases and 0 bases, with 14 bases remaining between them. This CDR3 is built from 17 residues. This CDR3 reads CASSDRGKSSYNSPLHF. CDR3 nucleotides: TGTGCCAGCAGCGACCGAGGCAAGAGCTCCTATAATTCACCCCTCCACTTT.

V and J are TRBV27 and TRBJ2-1; 8 nucleotides agree with TRBD2. CDR1 and CDR2 from the germline V gene are MNHEY and SMNVEV (reference sequence). This CDR3 region has 16 residues. Trimming at V came to 0 bases and at J to 1 base, leaving 2 bases not matched to a gene. The CDR3, as DNA: TGTGCCAGCAGTTTATCTTCTAGCGGGTCCTACAATGAGCAGTTCTTC. Translating gives CASSLSSSGSYNEQFF.

The chain recombines TRBV7-9 with TRBJ2-5, with 7 bases that match TRBD1. This CDR3 region has 14 residues. After removal of 5 bases from V and 2 bases from J, the junction contained 5 bases not matched to a gene. CDR1 and CDR2 from the germline V gene are SEHNR and FQNEAQ (reference sequence). This CDR3 reads CASSIPTGQETQYF. Written as DNA, the CDR3 is TGTGCCAGCAGCATTCCGACAGGGCAAGAGACCCAGTACTTC.

This chain links TRBV27 with TRBJ2-7; 7 bases are a match to TRBD1. V dropped 2 bases and J dropped 6; count of bases not matched to a gene: 16. Germline V gives CDR1 MNHEY, CDR2 SMNVEV (reference sequence). CDR3 length: 17 residues. CDR3: CASSLKSQGTARAEQYF. The CDR3 coding sequence is TGTGCCAGCAGTTTAAAGAGTCAGGGGACAGCCAGAGCCGAGCAGTACTTC.

The chain employs TRBV5-1 and TRBJ1-5; possibly TRBD1 for D (6 bases). V lost 5 bases and J lost 3, with 18 bases in between. Germline V lookup: CDR1 SGHRS, CDR2 YFSETQ. The CDR3 has 16 residues. CDR3 amino acids: CASSPFNRVPNQPQHF. The CDR3 DNA reads TGCGCCAGCAGTCCCTTCAACAGGGTCCCCAATCAGCCCCAGCATTTT.

The V call is TRBV4-3, the J call TRBJ1-2, with D unresolved. Germline CDR1 is LGHNA and CDR2 is YSLEER. The CDR3 contains 16 residues. Trimming stripped 0 bases from V and 3 bases from J, with 14 bases between. This chain's CDR3 is CASSQDRGMVDYGYTF. The CDR3 region has the DNA TGCGCCAGCAGCCAAGATCGCGGGATGGTTGACTATGGCTACACCTTC.